This T cell receptor beta chain is from a study of T cell responses to AZD1222 COVID-19 vaccine. Produced via immunoSEQ multiplex PCR; TCRdb's table is partial and in-frame only. Among 150,000 to 200,000 clones listed, 85% to 90% were seen once. V lost 4 bases and J 7 bases, leaving 11 bases between the germline ends. The length of the CDR3 is 12 residues. The germline V gene has CDR1 SGHTA and CDR2 FQGTGA. The starting material was peripheral blood, obtained 28 days after the second AZD1222 dose. The J gene is TRBJ2-7, the V gene TRBV7-3; tentatively, D is TRBD2 (6 bases). This TCR was recovered from an adult who received the AZD1222 COVID-19 vaccine. CDR3 sequence reads: CASSSPGGEQYF. The CDR3 nucleotides read TGTGCCAGCAGCTCTCCCGGAGGGGAGCAGTACTTC.